This section outlines one T cell receptor beta chain sequence together with its context. The data originate from a study of CD8 T cells in Susac syndrome. From blood CD8+ and CD4+ T cells, the TCR beta chain was sequenced. As judged by recently defined diagnostic criteria, patients with Susac syndrome had definite or probable disease. This CDR3 has 17 residues. V was clipped by 0 bases and J by 0 bases, with 12 bases between them. CDR1 SNHLY and CDR2 FYNNEI come from the germline V gene. Random hexamers primed reverse transcription of about 0.5 to 1 ug RNA. TCRdb reanalysed the immunoSEQ multiplex PCR reads using MiXCR and keeps one entry per CDR3 protein. The sample lists around 130,000 distinct CDR3 sequences, over 90% occurring once.

The sequenced material came from CD4+ T cells from PBMCs. V is TRBV2 and J is TRBJ2-1, with no clear D. The sequence derives from a human donor with Susac syndrome. The CDR3 DNA is TGTGCCAGCAGTGAAGCACGTCAGCAGAGCTCCTACAATGAGCAGTTCTTC. Encoded protein: CASSEARQQSSYNEQFF.